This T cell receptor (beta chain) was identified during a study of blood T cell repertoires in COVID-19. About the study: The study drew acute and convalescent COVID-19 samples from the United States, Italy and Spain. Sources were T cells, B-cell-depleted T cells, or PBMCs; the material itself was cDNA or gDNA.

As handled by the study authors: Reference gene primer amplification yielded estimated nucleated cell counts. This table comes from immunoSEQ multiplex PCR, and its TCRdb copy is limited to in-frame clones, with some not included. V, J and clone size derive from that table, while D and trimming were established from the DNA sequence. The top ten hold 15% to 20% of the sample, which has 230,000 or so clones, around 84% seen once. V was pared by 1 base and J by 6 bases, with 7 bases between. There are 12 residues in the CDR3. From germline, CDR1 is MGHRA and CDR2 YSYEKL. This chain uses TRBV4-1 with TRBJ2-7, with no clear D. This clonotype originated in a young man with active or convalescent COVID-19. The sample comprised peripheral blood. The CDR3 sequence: CASSQARGEQYF. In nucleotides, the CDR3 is TGCGCCAGCAGCCAAGCCCGAGGCGAGCAGTACTTC.